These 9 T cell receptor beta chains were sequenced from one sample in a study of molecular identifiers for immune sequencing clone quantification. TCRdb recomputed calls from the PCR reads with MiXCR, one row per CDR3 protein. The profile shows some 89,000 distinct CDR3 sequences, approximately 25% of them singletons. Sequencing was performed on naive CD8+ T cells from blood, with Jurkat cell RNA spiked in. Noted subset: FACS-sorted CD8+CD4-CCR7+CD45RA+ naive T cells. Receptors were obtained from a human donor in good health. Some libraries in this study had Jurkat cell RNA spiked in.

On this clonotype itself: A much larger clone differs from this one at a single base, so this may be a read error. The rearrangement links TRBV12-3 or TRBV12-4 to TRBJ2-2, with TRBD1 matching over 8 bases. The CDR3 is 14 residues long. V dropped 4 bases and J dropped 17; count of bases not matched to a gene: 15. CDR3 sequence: CASSSPGTGGEFFF. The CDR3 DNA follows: TGTGCCAGCAGTTCCCCAGGGACAGGCGGGGAGTTTTTTTTT.

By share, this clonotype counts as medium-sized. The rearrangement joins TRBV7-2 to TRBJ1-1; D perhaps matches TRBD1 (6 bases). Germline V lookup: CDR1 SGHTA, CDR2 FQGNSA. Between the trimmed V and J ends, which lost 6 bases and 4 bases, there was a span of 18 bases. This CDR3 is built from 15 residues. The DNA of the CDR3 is TGTGCCAGCAGGGCCGTCGGGGGGCTGCGCACTGAAGCTTTCTTT. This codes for CASRAVGGLRTEAFF.

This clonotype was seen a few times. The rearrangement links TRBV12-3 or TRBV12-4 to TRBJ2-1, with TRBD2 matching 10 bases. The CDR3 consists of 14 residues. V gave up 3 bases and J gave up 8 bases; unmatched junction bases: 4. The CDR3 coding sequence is TGTGCCAGCAGTTTCCTAGCGGGAGATCATGAGCAGTTCTTC. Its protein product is CASSFLAGDHEQFF.

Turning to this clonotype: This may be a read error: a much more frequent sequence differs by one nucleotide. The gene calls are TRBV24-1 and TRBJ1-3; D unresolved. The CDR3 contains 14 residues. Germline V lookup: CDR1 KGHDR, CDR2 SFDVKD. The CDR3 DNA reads TGTGCCACCAGTGATCTCCGTGCTGGAATCACCATATATTTT. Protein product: CATSDLRAGITIYF.

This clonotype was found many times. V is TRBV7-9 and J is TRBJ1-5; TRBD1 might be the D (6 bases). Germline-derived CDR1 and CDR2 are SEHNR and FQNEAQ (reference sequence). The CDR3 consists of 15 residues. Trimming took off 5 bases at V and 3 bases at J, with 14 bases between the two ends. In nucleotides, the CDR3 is TGTGCCAGCAGCCTCGGACAGTTCGACAATCAGCCCCAGCATTTT. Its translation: CASSLGQFDNQPQHF.

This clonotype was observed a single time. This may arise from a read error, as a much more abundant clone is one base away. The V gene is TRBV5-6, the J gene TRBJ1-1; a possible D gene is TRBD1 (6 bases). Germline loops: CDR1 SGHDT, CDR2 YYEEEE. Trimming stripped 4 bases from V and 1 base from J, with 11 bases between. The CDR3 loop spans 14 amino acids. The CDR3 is CASSQVQGNTEAFF. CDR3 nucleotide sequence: TGTGCCAGCAGCCAAGTACAGGGGAACACTGAAGCTTTCTTT.

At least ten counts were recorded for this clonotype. CDR3: CSVEDQGLAGGGVDTQYF. The CDR3 nucleotides are TGCAGCGTTGAAGATCAAGGACTAGCGGGGGGCGGGGTAGATACGCAGTATTTT. V and J are TRBV29-1 and TRBJ2-3; TRBD2 matches at 14 bases. V dropped 0 bases and J dropped 5; count of bases not matched to a gene: 10. This CDR3 region has 18 residues. Germline CDR1 and CDR2: SQVTM and ANQGSEA.

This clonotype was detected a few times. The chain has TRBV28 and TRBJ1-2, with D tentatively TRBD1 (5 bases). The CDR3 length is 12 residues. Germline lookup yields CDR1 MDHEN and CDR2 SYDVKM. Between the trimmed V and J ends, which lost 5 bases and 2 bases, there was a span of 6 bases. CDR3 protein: CASSRGNYGYTF. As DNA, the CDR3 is TGTGCCAGCAGTAGGGGAAACTATGGCTACACCTTC.

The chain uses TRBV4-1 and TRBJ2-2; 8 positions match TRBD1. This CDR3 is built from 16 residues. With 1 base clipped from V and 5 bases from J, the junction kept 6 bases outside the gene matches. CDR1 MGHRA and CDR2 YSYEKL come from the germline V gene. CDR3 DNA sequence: TGCGCCAGCAGCCAAGTTCTACAGGGGGAGACCGGGGAGCTGTTTTTT. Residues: CASSQVLQGETGELFF.